This T cell receptor beta chain originates from a study of shared T cell receptors in the human thymus. Trimming took 8 bases from V and 0 from J, leaving 16 bases between them. Per the germline V gene, CDR1 is MNHEY and CDR2 is SVGAGI. CDR3 length: 15 residues. The assay was immunoSEQ multiplex PCR, and TCRdb's table has in-frame clones only and misses some. Altogether 450,000 to 650,000 clones are present, 75% to 80% being singletons, with the ten largest covering around 0.012%. Separately, the same data were catalogued under a study of human thymus T cells. This second study notes: Healthy Finnish infants having corrective surgery for congenital heart defects served as donors. Resections removed during corrective heart surgery provided the thymus tissue used. Among unrelated individuals, related research reported thymic repertoires that overlapped highly.

The receptor comes from a boy younger than two with a congenital heart defect. The gene calls are TRBV6-5 and TRBJ1-1, with a weak D call TRBD1 (6 bases). Sample: thymocytes. CDR3 loop: CASGNFTGLNTEAFF. The CDR3 DNA follows: TGTGCCAGCGGAAATTTTACAGGGCTGAACACTGAAGCTTTCTTT.